Each of the 21 T cell receptor beta chains below was sequenced from the same sample in a study of OX40 agonist ivuxolimab in advanced cancers. The library relied on the immunoSEQ multiplex PCR assay. TCRdb retrieved this table from immuneACCESS and kept in-frame rearrangements only. Not all clones are present; in checked studies, unresolved V genes account for under half, and no reason is known for the remainder. This sample is represented by about 97,000 clones; 70% to 90% of them were singletons. The top ten hold roughly 5.5% of the sample. The specimen was CD4+ or CD8+ T cells sorted from blood, collected in a trial of the OX40 agonist ivuxolimab. The receptor source for this set is an adult with an advanced solid tumor such as melanoma, head and neck, liver or kidney cancer.

The chain carries TRBV5-1 and TRBJ1-3; TRBD1 is a possible D gene (5 bases). Germline CDR1 and CDR2: SGHRS and YFSETQ. With 3 bases removed from V and 4 bases from J, the gap between germline ends came to 11 bases. The CDR3 is 14 amino acids. The CDR3 loop reads CASSSGEAGNTIYF. CDR3 in DNA: TGCGCCAGCAGCTCGGGGGAAGCCGGAAACACCATATATTTT.

V usage is TRBV7-8 and J usage is TRBJ2-1; weak D call: TRBD1 (6 bases). This CDR3 region has 16 residues. Germline-derived CDR1 and CDR2 are SGHVS and FQNEAQ. Trimming cost V 1 base and J 0 bases, with 10 bases left between them. The CDR3 sequence is CASSLDTRGSYNEQFF. The CDR3 DNA reads as TGTGCCAGCAGCTTAGATACCAGGGGCTCCTACAATGAGCAGTTCTTC.

This clone was seen more than once but under ten times. This chain connects TRBV11-3 to TRBJ2-3; 10 bases fit TRBD2. V lost 0 bases to trimming and J lost 0 bases; unmatched junction nucleotides: 6. Per the germline V gene, CDR1 is SGHNT and CDR2 is YENEEA. The CDR3 loop spans 18 amino acids. The CDR3 here is CASSLDRASGSSTDTQYF. For the CDR3, the DNA is TGTGCCAGCAGCTTAGATCGGGCTAGCGGGAGTAGCACAGATACGCAGTATTTT. The full variable domain, completed using reference TRBV11-3 and TRBJ2-3, is EAGVVQSPRYKIIEKKQPVAFWCNPISGHNTLYWYLQNLGQGPELLIRYENEEAVDDSQLPKDRFSAERLKGVDSTLKIQPAELGDSAVYLCASSLDRASGSSTDTQYFGPGTRLTVL.

J is TRBJ2-7 and V is TRBV30, with D possibly matching TRBD1 (6 bases). Per germline, CDR1 GTSNPN and CDR2 SVGIG (reference sequence). Between the trimmed V and J ends, which lost 0 bases and 1 base, there was a span of 10 bases. This CDR3 has 14 residues. CDR3 residues: CAWSVQGGSYEQYF. The CDR3 DNA reads as TGTGCCTGGAGTGTACAGGGTGGGTCCTACGAGCAGTACTTC.

The chain recombines TRBV19 with TRBJ1-5, with D maybe TRBD1 (5 bases). V dropped 0 bases and J dropped 2 bases, with 17 bases sitting between them. The germline gives CDR1 LNHDA, CDR2 SQIVND (reference sequence). This CDR3 is 18 amino acids long. CDR3 residues: CASSIDGTIEGRNQPQHF. The DNA for the CDR3 is TGTGCCAGTAGTATAGACGGGACCATCGAAGGGCGCAATCAGCCCCAGCATTTT. Variable domain in full (rest from reference TRBV19 and TRBJ1-5): DGGITQSPKYLFRKEGQNVTLSCEQNLNHDAMYWYRQDPGQGLRLIYYSQIVNDFQKGDIAEGYSVSREKKESFPLTVTSAQKNPTAFYLCASSIDGTIEGRNQPQHFGDGTRLSIL.

The genes are TRBV7-9 and TRBJ2-2; D gene uncertain. The CDR3 is made up of 14 amino acids. V lost 3 bases and J 2 bases, leaving 7 bases between the germline ends. CDR1 SEHNR and CDR2 FQNEAQ come from the germline V gene (reference sequence). The CDR3 DNA reads TGTGCCAGCAGCTTCCCGTCCAACACCGGGGAGCTGTTTTTT. Translated: CASSFPSNTGELFF.

The chain joins TRBV7-2 to TRBJ1-1; perhaps TRBD1 as D (5 bases). This CDR3 has 13 amino acids. Germline loops: CDR1 SGHTA, CDR2 FQGNSA. Trimming removed 6 bases from V and 3 bases from J, with 11 bases in between. DNA for the CDR3: TGTGCCAGCAGGCGGGGAGGGGACACTGAAGCTTTCTTT. This translates into CASRRGGDTEAFF.

This clone was detected once. This chain connects TRBV30 to TRBJ1-2; D perhaps matches TRBD1 (5 bases). Germline V gene data show CDR1 as GTSNPN and CDR2 as SVGIG (reference sequence). The CDR3 is 11 amino acids. Here the CDR3 reads CMGFTGPGYTF. For the CDR3, the DNA is TGTATGGGATTTACAGGTCCCGGCTACACCTTC.

This chain connects TRBV6-5 to TRBJ2-3; D unclear. The CDR3 consists of 16 residues. CDR1 and CDR2 from the germline V gene are MNHEY and SVGAGI. Trimming took off 3 bases at V and 0 bases at J, with 13 bases between the two ends. CDR3 protein: CASSYHRRSSTDTQYF. CDR3 nucleotide sequence: TGTGCCAGCAGTTATCACCGGCGCTCTAGCACAGATACGCAGTATTTT.

This rearrangement joins TRBV10-3 to TRBJ2-7; no firm D call. The length of the CDR3 is 14 residues. Trimming removed 3 bases from V and 0 bases from J, with 9 bases in between. Germline CDR1 is ENHRY and CDR2 is SYGVKD. This chain's CDR3 is CAISDGRSSYEQYF. The CDR3 nucleotides read TGTGCCATCAGTGACGGAAGAAGCTCCTACGAGCAGTACTTC.

The chain uses TRBV4-2 and TRBJ2-1; 9 bases are shared with TRBD2. The CDR3 covers 16 residues. Per the germline V gene, CDR1 is LGHNA and CDR2 is YNFKEQ. V shed 4 bases, J shed 8 bases, and the junction held 12 bases outside the gene matches. The CDR3 sequence: CASSPGAAGGPDEQFF. The CDR3 nucleotides are TGTGCCAGCAGCCCGGGCGCCGCGGGAGGGCCCGATGAGCAGTTCTTC.

The chain is built from TRBV9 and TRBJ2-1, with D perhaps matching TRBD1 or TRBD2 (5 bases each). In germline, CDR1 is SGDLS, CDR2 YYNGEE. V lost 0 bases and J lost 12, with 28 bases in between. This CDR3 has 18 residues. This CDR3 is CASSVEINSGTIRSSQFF. The CDR3 DNA is TGTGCCAGCAGCGTAGAGATAAACTCAGGGACGATTCGTTCTTCGCAGTTCTTC.

V is TRBV29-1 and J is TRBJ2-1; D gene unclear. V lost 7 bases, J lost 3 bases, and 7 bases lay in between. The CDR3 has 11 residues. Germline values: CDR1 SQVTM, CDR2 ANQGSEA. In DNA, the CDR3 is TGCAGCGGGGAAAGCTACAATGAGCAGTTCTTC. Its protein product is CSGESYNEQFF.

The chain has TRBV9 and TRBJ1-4; TRBD1 agrees at 8 bases. J gave up 5 bases and V 7 bases, and 4 bases lay outside the gene matches. Germline V lookup: CDR1 SGDLS, CDR2 YYNGEE. The CDR3 is 13 amino acids. The CDR3 DNA sequence: TGTGCCAGCGGACAGGGCCAGAATGAAAAACTGTTTTTT. Protein: CASGQGQNEKLFF.

The chain carries TRBV6-6 and TRBJ2-7, with D perhaps being TRBD1 or TRBD2 (5 bases each). V shed 0 bases and J shed 3 bases, with 6 bases lying between them. Germline CDR1 and CDR2: MNHNY and SVGAGI (reference sequence). The CDR3 is 13 amino acids. The CDR3 spells CASSYSRGYEQYF. The CDR3 coding sequence is TGTGCCAGCAGTTACTCGAGGGGCTACGAGCAGTACTTC.

V and J are TRBV11-2 and TRBJ2-7; TRBD2 matches at 7 bases. CDR3 length: 14 amino acids. In germline, CDR1 is SGHAT, CDR2 FQNNGV. Trimming took 1 base from V and 6 from J; bases not matched to a gene: 6. DNA for the CDR3: TGTGCCAGCAGCTTAGGGCGGGGGAGTCTCGAGCAGTACTTC. Its protein is CASSLGRGSLEQYF.

This clone was seen once. The chain recombines TRBV5-6 with TRBJ2-6; TRBD1 agrees at 7 bases. The CDR3 spans 15 residues. V lost 5 bases and J lost 1; bases outside the gene matches: 3. The germline gives CDR1 SGHDT, CDR2 YYEEEE. The CDR3 coding sequence is TGTGCCAGCAGGGTCAGGGGGTCTGGGGCCAACGTCCTGACTTTC. Amino acid sequence: CASRVRGSGANVLTF. Full variable domain (outside the CDR3, taken from reference TRBV5-6 and TRBJ2-6): DAGVTQSPTHLIKTRGQQVTLRCSPKSGHDTVSWYQQALGQGPQFIFQYYEEEERQRGNFPDRFSGHQFPNYSSELNVNALLLGDSALYLCASRVRGSGANVLTFGAGSRLTVL.

The chain is built from TRBV28 and TRBJ1-2; TRBD1 might be the D (6 bases). Trimming took off 6 bases at V and 4 bases at J, with 21 bases between the two ends. The CDR3 totals 16 residues. Germline CDR1 MDHEN, CDR2 SYDVKM. The CDR3 nucleotides read TGTGCCAGCAGAGGGGGTAGCTCAACAATCCCCTATGGCTACACCTTC. The encoded protein is CASRGGSSTIPYGYTF.

The rearrangement uses TRBV14 and TRBJ2-3; 10 bases are shared with TRBD2. CDR1 and CDR2 (germline): SGHDN, FVKESK. V lost 4 bases, J lost 2 bases, and 3 bases stayed unmatched. CDR3 length: 15 residues. This chain's CDR3 is CASSLGLAVTDTQYF. The CDR3 DNA is TGTGCCAGCAGCCTTGGACTAGCGGTCACAGATACGCAGTATTTT.

V is TRBV30 and J is TRBJ1-5, with D possibly TRBD1 on 6 matching bases. CDR3 length equals 13 residues. Trimming left V 7 bases short and J 1 base short, with 11 bases between. Germline V CDR1 and CDR2: GTSNPN, SVGIG (reference sequence). The CDR3 spells CAYAQGSNQPQHF. CDR3 bases: TGTGCCTACGCACAGGGAAGCAATCAGCCCCAGCATTTT.

The V and J genes are TRBV7-9 and TRBJ1-3; a possible D gene is TRBD1 (5 bases). This CDR3 is 19 amino acids long. Trimming stripped 2 bases from V and 0 bases from J, with 20 bases between. The germline gives CDR1 SEHNR, CDR2 FQNEAQ (reference sequence). The CDR3 here is CASSLSGARVRSSGNTIYF. In DNA, the CDR3 is TGTGCCAGCAGCTTAAGTGGGGCGAGGGTACGGAGCTCTGGAAACACCATATATTTT.